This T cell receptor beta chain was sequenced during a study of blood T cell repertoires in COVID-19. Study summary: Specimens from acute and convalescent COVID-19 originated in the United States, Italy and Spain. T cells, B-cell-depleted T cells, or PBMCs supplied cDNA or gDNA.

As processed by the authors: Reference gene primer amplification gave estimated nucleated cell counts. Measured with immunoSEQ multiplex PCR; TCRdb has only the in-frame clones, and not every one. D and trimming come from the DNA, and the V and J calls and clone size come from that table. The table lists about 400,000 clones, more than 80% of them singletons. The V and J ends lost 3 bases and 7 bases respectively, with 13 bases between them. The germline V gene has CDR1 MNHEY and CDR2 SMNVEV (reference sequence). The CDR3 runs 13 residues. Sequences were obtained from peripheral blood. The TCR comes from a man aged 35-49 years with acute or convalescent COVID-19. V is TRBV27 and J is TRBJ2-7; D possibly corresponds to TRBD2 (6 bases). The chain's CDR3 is CASSFDGGWEQYF. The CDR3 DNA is TGTGCCAGCAGTTTTGACGGGGGTTGGGAGCAGTACTTC.